This TCR beta chain was sequenced in a study of beta chain features in type 1 diabetes. Overall study findings and caveats: Shortening that was moderate but significant affected the TCRB CDR3s of Type 1 diabetes patients in all four CD4+ subsets. Over-representation of high TCR-expressing cells was a possible consequence of cDNA sequencing.

Expressed TCRB transcripts were sequenced after all isolated RNA was converted to cDNA. The read count averaged around 3.6 million across naive, central memory and regulatory T cell samples. Here immunoSEQ multiplex PCR was the method, and the copy in TCRdb shows in-frame clones only, minus some. The sample includes roughly 730,000 clones, around an eighth of them seen just once. The CDR3 has 14 residues. CDR1 and CDR2 from the germline V gene are LNHDA and SQIVND (reference sequence). V dropped 7 bases and J dropped 1 base, with 13 bases sitting between them. On average, the one heparinised blood draw given by each donor was around 120 mL. Stem cell-like memory, regulatory, central memory and naive CD4+ cells were sorted via CD45RO/CCR7/CD25/CD127/CD95/CD27. This clone has a handful of counts. The antigen remains unidentified.

This sequence was found in a man younger than 35 with type 1 diabetes. This chain uses TRBV19 with TRBJ1-2; D is possibly TRBD1 (6 bases). The sequencing input was naive CD4+ T cells from blood. CDR3 in amino acids: CASTTDRRNYGYTF. The CDR3 DNA is TGTGCCAGTACCACCGACAGGCGTAACTATGGCTACACCTTC.